This T cell receptor (beta chain) originates from a study of blood T cells in healthy people across ages. Germline loops: CDR1 MNHNY, CDR2 SVGAGI (reference sequence). The CDR3 consists of 13 residues. V lost 2 bases, J lost 7 bases, and 12 bases lay in between. A J-beta primer mix and a sample-barcoded 5' primer were used in a second PCR of about 7 to 12 cycles. MiXCR, run by TCRdb on the 5' RACE reads, gives a single entry per CDR3 protein. The data contain some 880,000 distinct CDR3 sequences, about 37% of them seen just once; the ten biggest clones take up 10% to 15%. Sequencing was carried out using blood. The clonotype was recovered from a man between 18 and 29 years old in good health. The chain uses TRBV6-6 and TRBJ2-7; perhaps TRBD2 as D (5 bases). In DNA, the CDR3 is TGTGCCAGCAGTTACGAGCGGTTTATGGAGCAGTACTTC. Its translation is CASSYERFMEQYF.